This is a list of T cell receptor beta chains from one sample in a study of cytomegalovirus exposure and HLA in healthy donors. TCRdb keeps only in-frame clones here, not all; method: immunoSEQ multiplex PCR. The sample includes approximately 180,000 clones, approximately 80% of them seen just once. Input material: PBMCs. The receptors stem from a woman in her twenties or thirties in good health and CMV-seronegative. Each CDR3 is given with its conserved first and last residue. Fields, in order: V gene, clone size, J gene, CDR3 protein. A clone size is listed for some rows: how often the clone was seen (once, few, many), or a class if it is expanded.

>TRBV19|NA|TRBJ2-1
CASSVAGGLSYNEQFF
>TRBV11-3|NA|TRBJ2-7
CASSLGGTGSYEQYF
>TRBV27|NA|TRBJ2-3
CASSFVLPSTDTQYF
>TRBV7-8|NA|TRBJ1-6
CASSLEGQGFSPLHF
>TRBV7-6|once|TRBJ2-5
CASSLVGTSLYQETQYF
>TRBV14|once|TRBJ2-3
CASSQVPQRGLTDTQYF
>TRBV2|NA|TRBJ2-7
CASSDWGTGSREQYF
>TRBV11-3|few|TRBJ2-1
CASSPRGSSGLNNEQFF
>TRBV5-4|NA|TRBJ2-1
CASQPGDPSYNEQFF
>TRBV5-1|NA|TRBJ1-5
CASSFLLQGGFDNQPQHF
>TRBV5-1|NA|TRBJ2-5
CASSLGQREVLVKTQYF
>TRBV9|NA|TRBJ1-3
CASSVGLGGSSGNTIYF
>TRBV12-5|NA|TRBJ1-1
CASAQGGTANTEAFF
>TRBV7-9|NA|TRBJ2-7
CASSAGTNPYEQYF
>TRBV9|NA|TRBJ1-5
CASSYSSDRDRQPQHF
>TRBV6-5|NA|TRBJ1-2
CASSSLLGEAYGYTF
>TRBV5-1|few|TRBJ1-4
CASSLGVTNEKLFF
>TRBV5-1|NA|TRBJ2-3
CASSFSGGAPTDTQYF
>TRBV5-4|NA|TRBJ1-2
CASSLASGYGYTF
>TRBV6-1|few|TRBJ1-4
CASSQNRGNEKLFF
>TRBV9|once|TRBJ2-3
CASSPQRGSSMIPDTQYF
>TRBV18|few|TRBJ1-2
CASSPGADYGYTF
>TRBV10-3|NA|TRBJ2-7
CAISESAGVGYEQYF
>TRBV23-1|NA|TRBJ2-2
CASRSFPGQGCTGELFF
>TRBV29-1|NA|TRBJ2-2
CSVAGTGRTGELFF
>TRBV5-4|NA|TRBJ2-5
CASMASGRLAEETQYF
>TRBV6-6|NA|TRBJ2-7
CATRDSTRSRYEQYF
>TRBV29-1|NA|TRBJ2-3
CSVVGTGGSWRSMGDTQYF
>TRBV27|few|TRBJ2-1
CASSLSGGSYNEQFF
>TRBV5-6|few|TRBJ1-5
CASSLAGTGVNPQHF
>TRBV14|few|TRBJ2-1
CASSRGRLAGVAEQFF
>TRBV5-1|NA|TRBJ1-2
CASSLGGERLYGYTF
>TRBV30|NA|TRBJ2-7
CAWSVLRSRRRGQYF
>TRBV21-1|NA|TRBJ2-7
CVQDPRSGSTNYEQYF
>TRBV10-2|NA|TRBJ2-7
CASSDVAGGPEQYF
>TRBV21-1|NA|TRBJ1-5
CASSKVVTGGNQPQHF
>TRBV27|NA|TRBJ1-5
CASSFEVGQPQHF
>TRBV2|NA|TRBJ2-1
CASTSGSYNEQFF
>TRBV6-5|NA|TRBJ2-1
CASSYGGRKNEQFF
>TRBV6-6|NA|TRBJ1-5
CASFGAPQNQPQHF
>TRBV5-1|NA|TRBJ2-5
CASSFDSVGQETQYF
>TRBV27|NA|TRBJ2-7
CASSLSQGTYEQYF
>TRBV30|NA|TRBJ2-5
CAWSVGLAGETQYF
>TRBV9|NA|TRBJ1-2
CASSVGQGAWGYTF
>TRBV2|NA|TRBJ1-5
CASAGQGSSNQPQHF
>TRBV5-1|NA|TRBJ2-7
CASSPSGGSYEQYF
>TRBV19|NA|TRBJ2-5
CASSYRGRQETQYF
>TRBV5-1|NA|TRBJ1-1
CASSFVRENTEAFF
>TRBV18|once|TRBJ1-1
CASSPPGAPEAFF
>TRBV4-1|few|TRBJ2-1
CASSQSTTGTSGYNEQFF
>TRBV5-4|NA|TRBJ1-2
CASRDDGQGVGGYTF
>TRBV11-2|NA|TRBJ1-1
CASSLQALGTEAFF
>TRBV19|NA|TRBJ2-1
CASRTGGDSYNEQFF
>TRBV11-1|few|TRBJ2-5
CASSIGTVTFGEQYF
>TRBV10-3|few|TRBJ1-1
CAIRDGQSEAFF
>TRBV6-4|NA|TRBJ1-1
CASSGWRQGNTEAFF
>TRBV4-2|NA|TRBJ1-2
CASSRLERTGYTF
>TRBV5-1|NA|TRBJ2-5
CASSWRWGSGTQETQYF
>TRBV11-3|few|TRBJ2-7
CASNCRDYAWGYF
>TRBV6-6|NA|TRBJ1-1
CASTYGLQGGDTEAFF